The 17 T cell receptor beta chains below all came from one sample that was sequenced in a study of cytomegalovirus exposure and HLA in healthy donors. PCR used 60 Vbeta primers and 13 Jbeta primers. Assay used: immunoSEQ multiplex PCR; TCRdb lists only in-frame clones, some missing. The sample has about 160,000 clones, 70% to 80% seen once. Sequenced sample: PBMCs. All receptors derive from a man in his forties in good health and CMV-seronegative.

The rearrangement joins TRBV5-1 to TRBJ2-3, with D unresolved. V dropped 0 bases and J dropped 4 bases, with 18 bases sitting between them. Germline loops: CDR1 SGHRS, CDR2 YFSETQ. The CDR3 runs to 17 residues. The CDR3 DNA reads as TGCGCCAGCAGCTTGGCCTCTTCTAGGTCACCATCAGATACGCAGTATTTT. Residues: CASSLASSRSPSDTQYF.

The genes are TRBV7-9 and TRBJ2-7; 7 nucleotides line up with TRBD2. V was clipped by 5 bases and J by 2 bases; unmatched bases: 12. The CDR3 spans 16 residues. The germline gives CDR1 SEHNR, CDR2 FQNEAQ (reference sequence). The CDR3: CASSPGGGERTYEQYF. The CDR3, as DNA: TGTGCCAGCAGCCCTGGGGGAGGGGAGAGGACCTACGAGCAGTACTTC.

This chain connects TRBV9 to TRBJ2-5; TRBD1 might be the D (8 bases). The germline V and J ends were trimmed by 4 bases and 1 base, with 20 bases remaining between them. The CDR3 runs 17 residues. The V gene's germline CDR1 is SGDLS and CDR2 YYNGEE. CDR3: CASSIRTGGGAQETQYF. The CDR3 nucleotides read TGTGCCAGCAGCATAAGAACAGGGGGAGGGGCCCAAGAGACCCAGTACTTC.

The V and J genes are TRBV7-2 and TRBJ2-1, with TRBD2 as a possible D gene (6 bases). The CDR3 consists of 15 residues. Germline assignment: CDR1 SGHTA and CDR2 FQGNSA. The germline V and J ends were trimmed by 5 bases and 2 bases, with 13 bases remaining between them. In nucleotides, the CDR3 is TGTGCCAGCAGCCCCAGGAGGGCCACCTACAATGAGCAGTTCTTC. Translated: CASSPRRATYNEQFF.

The V call is TRBV2, the J call TRBJ2-3; the D gene is possibly TRBD1 (8 bases). Per the germline V gene, CDR1 is SNHLY and CDR2 is FYNNEI. Trimming cost V 11 bases and J 2 bases, with 17 bases left between them. CDR3 length: 14 residues. The CDR3 here is CALSGDRTTDTQYF. CDR3 nucleotide sequence: TGTGCCTTAAGCGGGGACAGGACCACAGATACGCAGTATTTT.

The rearrangement uses TRBV11-2 and TRBJ2-1, with TRBD2 matching 10 bases. V was pared by 3 bases and J by 6 bases, with 11 bases of the junction left unmatched. This CDR3 has 17 residues. Looked up from germline, CDR1 is SGHAT and CDR2 is FQNNGV. This chain's CDR3 is CASSFLVWTSGSNEQFF. CDR3 coding DNA: TGTGCCAGCAGCTTCCTCGTTTGGACTAGCGGCAGCAATGAGCAGTTCTTC.

CDR3 nucleotide sequence: TGTGCCAGCAGTTTACCCGGACAGGTTTTGGCTTTCTTT. This codes for CASSLPGQVLAFF. The chain has TRBV28 and TRBJ1-1, with 7 bases fitting TRBD1. CDR1 is MDHEN, CDR2 SYDVKM, per germline. The V gene end was trimmed by 2 bases and the J gene end by 11 bases; junction bases not matched to a gene: 8. This CDR3 contains 13 residues.

This chain links TRBV2 with TRBJ2-1; D gene ambiguous. This CDR3 is built from 15 residues. CDR1 and CDR2 from the germline V gene are SNHLY and FYNNEI. Trimming took 3 bases from V and 4 from J, leaving 13 bases between them. The CDR3 DNA follows: TGTGCCAGCAGTGAGTCTTTCCCCGTATACAATGAGCAGTTCTTC. Its translation is CASSESFPVYNEQFF.

The J gene is TRBJ2-7, the V gene TRBV5-1, with 7 positions matching TRBD1. V was pared by 4 bases and J by 3 bases, with 10 bases of the junction left unmatched. The CDR3 contains 15 residues. In germline, CDR1 is SGHRS, CDR2 YFSETQ. The CDR3 loop is CASSPRGQANYEQYF. CDR3 bases: TGCGCCAGCAGCCCCCGAGGACAGGCCAACTACGAGCAGTACTTC.

The chain employs TRBV19 and TRBJ1-5, with TRBD1 matching over 8 bases. J gave up 6 bases and V 2 bases, and 12 bases lay outside the gene matches. The CDR3 loop spans 17 amino acids. Germline CDR1 is LNHDA and CDR2 is SQIVND (reference sequence). The chain's CDR3 is CASSILSPTGAAQPQHF. As DNA, the CDR3 is TGTGCCAGTAGTATATTATCCCCGACAGGGGCGGCTCAGCCCCAGCATTTT.

The chain is built from TRBV10-2 and TRBJ1-2; 8 bases fit TRBD1. Unmatched junction bases numbered 14, after V lost 6 bases and J lost 2 bases. The CDR3 covers 17 residues. Germline CDR1 reads WSHSY; CDR2 reads SAAADI. The CDR3 protein is CASRFAEGRQGNYGYTF. The CDR3 coding sequence is TGCGCCAGCAGGTTTGCAGAAGGGCGACAGGGGAACTATGGCTACACCTTC.

In this sample, this clone turned up a few times. The chain carries TRBV25-1 and TRBJ2-2; D unresolved. This CDR3 comprises 13 residues. V shed 3 bases and J shed 5 bases, with 7 bases lying between them. CDR1 and CDR2 (germline): MGHDK, SYGVNS. The DNA for the CDR3 is TGTGCCAGCAGTGATCGGTGGACCGGGGAGCTGTTTTTT. Translating gives CASSDRWTGELFF.

The CDR3 DNA reads TGTGCCAGCAGTTTATGGGGAGGGCGGGGTGAGACCCAGTACTTC. Amino acid sequence: CASSLWGGRGETQYF. The genes are TRBV28 and TRBJ2-5, with TRBD2 matching over 7 bases. Trimming took 0 bases from V and 5 from J; bases not matched to a gene: 6. The CDR3 sequence is 15 residues long. Germline CDR1 and CDR2: MDHEN and SYDVKM.

The rearrangement links TRBV7-2 to TRBJ2-7, with TRBD1 identical over 8 bases. The germline V gene encodes CDR1 SGHTA and CDR2 FQGNSA. V lost 4 bases to trimming and J lost 3 bases; unmatched junction nucleotides: 5. The CDR3 spans 14 residues. The DNA for the CDR3 is TGTGCCAGCAGCTGGGGACAGGAACTCTACGAGCAGTACTTC. It encodes CASSWGQELYEQYF.

This chain connects TRBV5-4 to TRBJ2-7; TRBD1 aligns across 10 bases. Germline assignment: CDR1 SGHNT and CDR2 YYREEE (reference sequence). The CDR3 is 14 amino acids. The V gene end was trimmed by 4 bases and the J gene end by 6 bases; junction bases not matched to a gene: 7. The CDR3 nucleotides are TGTGCCAGCAGCGGGAGATGGACAGGGGGCGAGCAGTACTTC. Protein sequence: CASSGRWTGGEQYF.

The chain uses TRBV5-1 and TRBJ2-3, with 8 bases that match TRBD2. Trimming at V came to 3 bases and at J to 4 bases, leaving 10 bases not matched to a gene. Per the germline V gene, CDR1 is SGHRS and CDR2 is YFSETQ. This CDR3 has 16 amino acids. CDR3: CASSSKAGVRADTQYF. The CDR3 bases are TGCGCCAGCAGCTCTAAAGCGGGAGTGAGGGCAGATACGCAGTATTTT.

The chain employs TRBV6-5 and TRBJ1-2; D gene uncertain. The CDR3 loop spans 14 amino acids. CDR1 and CDR2 (germline): MNHEY, SVGAGI. Trimming removed 6 bases at V and 1 base at J, with 12 bases between. CDR3: CASRMAGNNYGYTF. DNA of the CDR3: TGTGCCAGCAGGATGGCGGGGAATAACTATGGCTACACCTTC.